This T cell receptor (beta chain) was observed in a study of radiation and T cells in renal cell carcinoma. Study at large: Nephrectomy followed 15 Gy stereotactic body radiation by 4 weeks. Study findings and constraints: In blood, top tumor clones expanded by 2 weeks, shrinking by 4.

This clone showed up just a few times. The antigen remains unidentified. The germline V gene encodes CDR1 MNHEY and CDR2 SMNVEV (reference sequence). This CDR3 is built from 16 residues. The junction had 5 bases not matched to a gene; V was cut back by 5 bases and J by 5 bases. As for time point: baseline pretreatment blood. Documented treatment: 15 Gy SBRT to primary tumor, nephrectomy 4 weeks later. Clear cell pathology was present in this patient's renal cell carcinoma. Sequencing was performed with immunoSEQ multiplex PCR; in TCRdb, only in-frame clones are kept and a portion is missing. The table shows around 140,000 clones, with about 88% occurring only once.

This material consisted of blood, taken from a patient whose treatment included radiotherapy and nephrectomy. The TCR originated in an older woman with renal cell carcinoma. This chain joins TRBV27 and TRBJ2-5, with TRBD2 identical over 16 bases. CDR3: CASSKGTSGGAETQYF. The CDR3 DNA sequence: TGTGCCAGCAGTAAGGGGACTAGCGGGGGGGCGGAGACCCAGTACTTC.